The 8 T cell receptor beta chains below all came from one sample that was sequenced in a study of shared clonotypes between healthy human individuals. Assay used: immunoSEQ multiplex PCR; TCRdb lists only in-frame clones, some missing. The sample records almost 750,000 clones, just under 75% being singletons. Sequenced input: memory CD4+ T cells sorted from blood. The subset here: CD45RA-negative fraction. The receptors stem from a woman in her twenties or thirties in good health.

V and J are TRBV5-1 and TRBJ2-7; possibly TRBD1 for D (5 bases). Germline CDR1 reads SGHRS; CDR2 reads YFSETQ. The V end was cut by 4 bases, the J end by 0 bases, with 14 bases between. This CDR3 region has 15 residues. This CDR3 reads CASSAGHMISYEQYF. CDR3 nucleotides: TGCGCCAGCAGCGCCGGACACATGATCTCCTACGAGCAGTACTTC.

The rearrangement joins TRBV19 to TRBJ2-2; tentatively, D is TRBD1 (6 bases). Trimming took 3 bases from V and 3 from J, leaving 11 bases between them. Germline CDR1 is LNHDA and CDR2 is SQIVND (reference sequence). The CDR3 contains 15 residues. The DNA of the CDR3 is TGTGCCAGTAGTATTCTGGGGGCGGACACCGGGGAGCTGTTTTTT. It encodes CASSILGADTGELFF. Supplemented by reference TRBV19 and TRBJ2-2, the full variable domain reads DGGITQSPKYLFRKEGQNVTLSCEQNLNHDAMYWYRQDPGQGLRLIYYSQIVNDFQKGDIAEGYSVSREKKESFPLTVTSAQKNPTAFYLCASSILGADTGELFFGEGSRLTVL.

This clone was seen more than once but under ten times. The genes are TRBV10-1 and TRBJ2-7, with D unclear. In germline, CDR1 is WNHNN, CDR2 SYGVQD (reference sequence). V lost 2 bases and J lost 7, with 12 bases in between. This CDR3 is 13 amino acids long. The CDR3, as DNA: TGCGCCAGCAGTGAGAGTGGTATGAAGGAGCAGTACTTC. This codes for CASSESGMKEQYF.

V is TRBV29-1 and J is TRBJ2-2, with 7 bases identical to TRBD2. The V gene end was trimmed by 8 bases and the J gene end by 6 bases; junction bases not matched to a gene: 9. Per germline, CDR1 SQVTM and CDR2 ANQGSEA. This CDR3 comprises 13 residues. This chain's CDR3 is CSSSLAGAGELFF. CDR3 bases: TGCAGCTCTTCCCTCGCGGGGGCCGGGGAGCTGTTTTTT.

To note about this clone: Other DNA sequences of this sample code for an identical CDR3. The chain recombines TRBV14 with TRBJ2-2; no clear D gene. Germline loops: CDR1 SGHDN, CDR2 FVKESK. This CDR3 spans 13 amino acids. Trimming took off 0 bases at V and 6 bases at J, with 5 bases between the two ends. The CDR3 DNA follows: TGTGCCAGCAGCCAAGATTTAGCCGGGGAGCTGTTTTTT. Amino acid sequence: CASSQDLAGELFF.

This clone was recorded at least ten times. The chain has TRBV5-1 and TRBJ2-1; 7 bases map to TRBD2. Germline trimming cut 4 bases from V and 2 bases from J; bases unmatched to any gene: 3. The CDR3 extends over 14 amino acids. CDR1 is SGHRS, CDR2 YFSETQ, per germline. CDR3 DNA: TGCGCCAGCAGCAGCGGGAACACCTACAATGAGCAGTTCTTC. Encoded protein: CASSSGNTYNEQFF.

V gene TRBV28 combines with J gene TRBJ2-3, with 8 bases aligning to TRBD2. V trimming: 5 bases; J trimming: 0 bases; junction bases outside the gene matches: 4. The CDR3 covers 15 residues. CDR1 MDHEN and CDR2 SYDVKM come from the germline V gene. The CDR3 DNA reads TGTGCCAGCAGTACAGCTAGCGGGAGCACAGATACGCAGTATTTT. It encodes CASSTASGSTDTQYF.

The chain uses TRBV28 and TRBJ2-5; D may be TRBD1 (5 bases). Germline V gene data show CDR1 as MDHEN and CDR2 as SYDVKM. The CDR3 is 13 amino acids. V lost 3 bases and J lost 6, with 11 bases in between. The CDR3 bases are TGTGCCAGCAGTTTGCCAGGGTTGCAGACCCAGTACTTC. It codes for CASSLPGLQTQYF.